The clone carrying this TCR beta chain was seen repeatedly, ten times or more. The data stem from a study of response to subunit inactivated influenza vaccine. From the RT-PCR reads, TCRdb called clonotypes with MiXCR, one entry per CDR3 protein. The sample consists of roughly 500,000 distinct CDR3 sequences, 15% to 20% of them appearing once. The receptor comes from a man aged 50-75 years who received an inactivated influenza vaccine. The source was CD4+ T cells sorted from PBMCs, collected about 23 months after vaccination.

The CDR3, as DNA: TGTGCCAGCAGTTTACTCCGGGGGGAGAACTATGGCTACACCTTC. This encodes CASSLLRGENYGYTF. This chain connects TRBV28 to TRBJ1-2; a weak D match, TRBD1 (5 bases). The CDR3 runs to 15 residues. The V end lost 2 bases, the J end lost 2 bases, and 12 bases lay between the germline ends. Germline V gene data show CDR1 as MDHEN and CDR2 as SYDVKM.